This TCR beta chain appears in the sequencing data of a study of blood T cell repertoires in COVID-19. Trimming removed 0 bases at V and 5 bases at J, with 13 bases between. CDR3 length: 15 amino acids. From germline, CDR1 is LNHNV and CDR2 YYDKDF (reference sequence). Using immunoSEQ multiplex PCR, the repertoire was profiled, and TCRdb retains in-frame clones only, with some absent. The sample has about 83,000 clones, more than 75% seen once. This receptor was identified in a man of 80 years or more with active or convalescent COVID-19. V gene TRBV15 combines with J gene TRBJ2-5; D is possibly TRBD1 (5 bases). Sequencing used peripheral blood. CDR3 in amino acids: CATSRDTTVRETQYF. The CDR3 bases are TGTGCCACCAGCAGAGATACGACAGTACGGGAGACCCAGTACTTC.